This T cell receptor (beta chain) was observed in a study of CD8+ T cells in alopecia areata. Study information: Recipients were roughly 6-11-week-old female C3H/HeJ mice grafted with skin from approximately 6-12-month-old C3H/HeJ donors with spontaneous alopecia. The study, taken as a whole, reports: Researchers report lesional scalp, most notably alopecia totalis/universalis, outstripped normal scalp in clonality. Mice showed clearer TCR sharing than patients did, a gap that was possibly HLA-related. There were also resident alphabeta T cells of normal skin sequenced in scalp samples.

After pooling, cutaneous lymph node cells were sorted with CD4, CD8alpha, NKG2D, NKG2ACE and other markers. cDNA prepared by RNA extraction and subsequent reverse transcription served as the template for sequencing. Profiling relied on immunoSEQ multiplex PCR, and the TCRdb table lists in-frame clones only, not all of them. This sample comprises about 4,000 clones, none seen once only. This clone was detected many times. Antigen: not known. Gene names and germline refer to mouse. Read data end 4 residues before the CDR3 end; the end is taken from the germline J gene. Germline V gene data show CDR1 as GKSSPN and CDR2 as SITVG. V lost 3 bases, J lost 0 bases, and 4 bases lay in between. CDR3 length: 12 amino acids.

The sequenced material came from CD8+ T cells sorted from a lymph node. The gene calls are TRBV31 and TRBJ2-5, with D uncertain. This sequence was found in a C3H/HeJ mouse with alopecia areata. MHC haplotype of the mouse line: H2-k. The covered CDR3 bases are TGTGCCTGGAGCCTTAACCAAGAC. Its protein is CAWSLNQD. The full CDR3 is CAWSLNQDTQYF.